The 4 T cell receptor beta chains given below trace back to one sample, sequenced in a study of identical twins. TCRdb re-derived calls from the 5' RACE reads in MiXCR, one entry per CDR3 protein. In the table there are around 340,000 distinct CDR3 sequences, around 9% of which are singletons. The sample comprised naive T cells sorted from blood. The receptors were sampled from a woman in her 50s in good health.

In its sample, this clonotype was seen a few times. This CDR3 reads CASAPGDNSYNEQFF. The CDR3, as DNA: TGTGCCAGCGCACCCGGGGACAATTCCTACAATGAGCAGTTCTTC. This chain joins TRBV7-9 and TRBJ2-1, with D possibly matching TRBD1 (6 bases). The CDR3 runs to 15 residues. Germline CDR1 and CDR2: SEHNR and FQNEAQ (reference sequence). The V and J ends lost 8 bases and 1 base respectively, with 15 bases between them. The full variable domain, rest sourced from reference TRBV7-9 and TRBJ2-1, is DTGVSQNPRHKITKRGQNVTFRCDPISEHNRLYWYRQTLGQGPEFLTYFQNEAQLEKSRLLSDRFSAERPKGSFSTLEIQRTEQGDSAMYLCASAPGDNSYNEQFFGPGTRLTVL.

The sample holds a few counts of this clonotype. The J gene is TRBJ1-2, the V gene TRBV5-1, with TRBD1 identical over 7 bases. With V trimmed by 5 bases and J by 1 base, 5 bases remained unmatched. Germline CDR1 is SGHRS and CDR2 is YFSETQ. The CDR3 loop spans 14 amino acids. Written as DNA, the CDR3 is TGCGCCAGCAGGCCCGGGACAGATAACTATGGCTACACCTTC. This codes for CASRPGTDNYGYTF.

There are a few counts of this clonotype. V is TRBV7-9 and J is TRBJ2-3; D may be TRBD2 (5 bases). The V end lost 5 bases, the J end lost 5 bases, and 11 bases lay between the germline ends. This CDR3 has 13 residues. The germline CDR1 and CDR2 sequences are SEHNR and FQNEAQ (reference sequence). CDR3 sequence (DNA): TGTGCCAGCAGCCCTACTAGTATAGATACGCAGTATTTT. This sequence encodes CASSPTSIDTQYF.

The chain couples TRBV9 to TRBJ2-1; either TRBD1 or TRBD2 may supply D (5 bases each). Germline loops: CDR1 SGDLS, CDR2 YYNGEE. Trimming pared 1 base from V and 0 bases from J, leaving 11 bases between. The CDR3 is 16 residues long. CDR3 nucleotide sequence: TGTGCCAGCAGCGTACAGGGACGCCGCTCCTACAATGAGCAGTTCTTC. This encodes CASSVQGRRSYNEQFF.